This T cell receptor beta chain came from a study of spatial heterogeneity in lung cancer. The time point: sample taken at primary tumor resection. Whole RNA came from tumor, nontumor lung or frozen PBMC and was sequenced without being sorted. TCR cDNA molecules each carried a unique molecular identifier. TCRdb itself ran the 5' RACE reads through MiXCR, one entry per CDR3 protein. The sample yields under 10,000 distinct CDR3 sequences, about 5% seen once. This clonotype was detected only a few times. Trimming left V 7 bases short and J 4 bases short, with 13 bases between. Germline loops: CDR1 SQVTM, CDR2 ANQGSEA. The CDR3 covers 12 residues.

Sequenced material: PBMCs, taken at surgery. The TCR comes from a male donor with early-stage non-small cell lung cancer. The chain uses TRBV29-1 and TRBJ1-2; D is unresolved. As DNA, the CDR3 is TGCAGCGCTGCCGACATAGGCTATGGCTACACCTTC. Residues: CSAADIGYGYTF.